One sample yielded the 8 T cell receptor beta chains listed below, sequenced in a study of regulatory T cells in long-lasting Graves disease. Sample time point: newly diagnosed GD, antithyroid drugs for less than 3 months. PBMC RNA was the source of the TCR library. CDR3 regions were amplified by Arm-PCR using iRepertoire HTBI primers to build TCR beta libraries. TCRdb independently ran MiXCR on the multiplex PCR reads; one entry per CDR3 protein. This repertoire shows around 500,000 distinct CDR3 sequences, around 11% found once; its top ten account for around 9.3%. These data also formed part of another study, on T cells in Graves' hyperthyroidism and ophthalmopathy.

The sample consisted of peripheral blood mononuclear cells (PBMCs), taken at new diagnosis, from a patient treated with antithyroid drugs. The receptors here all came from a young woman with Graves disease.

This clonotype appeared many times. The genes are TRBV6-1 and TRBJ1-2; 8 bases are a match to TRBD1. The ends lost 3 bases at V and 6 bases at J; junction bases unmatched: 3. Per the germline V gene, CDR1 is MNHNS and CDR2 is SASEGT. CDR3 length equals 13 residues. Here the CDR3 DNA reads TGTGCCAGCAGTGACAGGGGGCCCAATGGCTACACCTTC. Translation gives CASSDRGPNGYTF.

This clonotype showed up just a few times. V gene TRBV2 combines with J gene TRBJ2-5, with a weak D call TRBD1 (6 bases). Trimming took off 8 bases at V and 4 bases at J, with 14 bases between the two ends. Germline lookup yields CDR1 SNHLY and CDR2 FYNNEI. This CDR3 region has 13 residues. CDR3 DNA sequence: TGTGCCAGCGCCTGGCAGGGGAGAGAGACCCAGTACTTC. Encoded protein: CASAWQGRETQYF.

This clonotype was seen ten or more times. The CDR3 sequence: CASSLADSYNEQFF. CDR3 coding DNA: TGTGCCAGTTCGCTAGCGGACTCCTACAATGAGCAGTTCTTC. The rearrangement joins TRBV2 to TRBJ2-7, with 7 bases identical to TRBD2. The DNA end is more similar to TRBJ2-1, so the J call may be wrong. The CDR3 spans 14 residues. Germline V gives CDR1 SNHLY, CDR2 FYNNEI.

This chain links TRBV3-1 with TRBJ2-3; D is unclear. Germline CDR1 reads LGHDT; CDR2 reads YNNKEL (reference sequence). With 3 bases removed from V and 4 bases from J, the gap between germline ends came to 8 bases. There are 13 residues in the CDR3. The CDR3 nucleotides read TGTGCCAGCAGCCATCGAGTTGCAGATACGCAGTATTTT. Translated, it gives CASSHRVADTQYF.

This clonotype has ten or more counts. CDR3 in DNA: TGTGCCAGCAGCCCTCCGAGGGGTGAGCCTGAAGCTTTCTTT. Translation gives CASSPPRGEPEAFF. The chain carries TRBV11-3 and TRBJ1-1, with D maybe TRBD1 (5 bases). Germline V gene sequence: CDR1 SGHNT, CDR2 YENEEA. This CDR3 has 14 amino acids. The germline V and J ends were trimmed by 5 bases and 6 bases, with 16 bases remaining between them. Looking up the rest from reference TRBV11-3 and TRBJ1-1 gives the full variable domain: EAGVVQSPRYKIIEKKQPVAFWCNPISGHNTLYWYLQNLGQGPELLIRYENEEAVDDSQLPKDRFSAERLKGVDSTLKIQPAELGDSAVYLCASSPPRGEPEAFFGQGTRLTVV.

This clonotype occurred many times. This chain uses TRBV7-8 with TRBJ2-7; 7 bases agree with TRBD2. CDR1 and CDR2 (germline): SGHVS, FQNEAQ. This CDR3 has 12 residues. V lost 5 bases to trimming and J lost 10 bases; unmatched junction nucleotides: 8. The CDR3 DNA reads TGTGCCAGCAGCCCCAAAGGGACTAACCAGTACTTC. Translating it yields CASSPKGTNQYF.

This clonotype appeared many times. J is TRBJ2-6 and V is TRBV30; D call uncertain. This CDR3 contains 14 residues. V was shortened by 2 bases and J by 1 base, with 6 bases between the two germline ends. The germline V gene has CDR1 GTSNPN and CDR2 SVGIG (reference sequence). The CDR3 loop reads CAWSRGSGANVLTF. The CDR3 region has the DNA TGTGCCTGGAGTCGTGGATCTGGGGCCAACGTCCTGACTTTC.

This clonotype has a count of ten or more. J is TRBJ2-7 and V is TRBV7-6; 12 positions match TRBD1. The CDR3 has 16 amino acids. After removal of 4 bases from V and 6 bases from J, the junction contained 10 bases not matched to a gene. Germline CDR1 SGHVS, CDR2 FNYEAQ. The chain's CDR3 is CASSSPWGQGAGEQYF. The CDR3 DNA reads TGTGCCAGCAGCTCACCTTGGGGACAGGGGGCAGGCGAGCAGTACTTC.